This T cell receptor (beta chain) was sequenced for a study of long-term antiretroviral therapy in people with HIV. Study-wide findings and caveats: Blood dating 2004 to 2017 may reflect older ART regimens. Compared with controls, HIV repertoires showed narrower CDR3 length ranges.

The CDR3 extends over 11 amino acids. Trimming left V 5 bases short and J 0 bases short, with 2 bases between. Germline loops: CDR1 LNHDA, CDR2 SQIVND (reference sequence). This clone has only one observation. What it binds is unknown. Survey level was the resolution at which the v3.0 immunoSEQ assay ran. Sequencing used immunoSEQ multiplex PCR; TCRdb keeps in-frame clones, though not all of them. Of about 9,100 clones in the sample, over 75% were seen once. United States facilities provided treatment to all participants with HIV. Specimens retained about 0.95-11 million cryopreserved PBMC preceding DNA extraction.

The receptor comes from a man aged 25-45 years with HIV. This chain uses TRBV19 with TRBJ2-7; D gene uncertain. Specimen: unsorted PBMCs, collected 0.4 years before starting antiretroviral therapy. The CDR3 coding sequence is TGTGCCAGTAGTGGCTCCTACGAGCAGTACTTC. This sequence encodes CASSGSYEQYF.